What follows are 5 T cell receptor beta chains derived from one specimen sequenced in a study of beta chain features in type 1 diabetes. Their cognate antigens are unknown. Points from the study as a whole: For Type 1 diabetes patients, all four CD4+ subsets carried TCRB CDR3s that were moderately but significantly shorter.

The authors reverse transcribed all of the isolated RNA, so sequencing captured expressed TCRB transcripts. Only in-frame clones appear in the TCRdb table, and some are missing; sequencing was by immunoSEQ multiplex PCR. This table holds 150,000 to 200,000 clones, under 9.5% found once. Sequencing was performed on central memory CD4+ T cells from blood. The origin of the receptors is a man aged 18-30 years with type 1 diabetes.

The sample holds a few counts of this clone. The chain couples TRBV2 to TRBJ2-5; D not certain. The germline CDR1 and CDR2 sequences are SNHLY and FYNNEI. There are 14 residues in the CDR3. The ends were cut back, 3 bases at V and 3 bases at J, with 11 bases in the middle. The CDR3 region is CASSERPLKETQYF. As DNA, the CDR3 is TGTGCCAGCAGTGAGCGGCCGCTTAAAGAGACCCAGTACTTC.

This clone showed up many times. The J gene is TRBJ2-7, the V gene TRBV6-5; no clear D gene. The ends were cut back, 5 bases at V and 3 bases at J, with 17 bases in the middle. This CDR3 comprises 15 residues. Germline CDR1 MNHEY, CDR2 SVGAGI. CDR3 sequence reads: CASSIRPEILYEQYF. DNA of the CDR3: TGTGCCAGCAGTATTAGGCCGGAGATCCTCTACGAGCAGTACTTC.

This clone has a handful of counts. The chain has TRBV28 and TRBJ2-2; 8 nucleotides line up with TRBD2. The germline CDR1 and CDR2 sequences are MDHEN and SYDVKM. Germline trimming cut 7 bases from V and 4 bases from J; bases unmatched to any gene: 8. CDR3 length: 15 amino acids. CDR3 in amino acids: CASTGGSGVTGELFF. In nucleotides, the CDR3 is TGTGCCAGCACGGGGGGGTCAGGGGTCACCGGGGAGCTGTTTTTT.

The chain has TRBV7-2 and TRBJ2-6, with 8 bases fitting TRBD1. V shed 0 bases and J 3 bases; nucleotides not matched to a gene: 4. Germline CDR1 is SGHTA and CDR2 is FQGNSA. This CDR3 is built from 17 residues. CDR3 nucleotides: TGTGCCAGCAGCTTAGCTCCAGGGGGCATTGGGGCCAACGTCCTGACTTTC. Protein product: CASSLAPGGIGANVLTF.

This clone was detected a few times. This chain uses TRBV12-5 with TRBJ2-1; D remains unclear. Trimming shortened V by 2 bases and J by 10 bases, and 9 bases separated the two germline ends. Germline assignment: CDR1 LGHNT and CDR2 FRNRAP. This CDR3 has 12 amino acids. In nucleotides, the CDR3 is TGTGCTAGTGGTTTGTCCCCACTAGAGCAGTTCTTC. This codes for CASGLSPLEQFF.